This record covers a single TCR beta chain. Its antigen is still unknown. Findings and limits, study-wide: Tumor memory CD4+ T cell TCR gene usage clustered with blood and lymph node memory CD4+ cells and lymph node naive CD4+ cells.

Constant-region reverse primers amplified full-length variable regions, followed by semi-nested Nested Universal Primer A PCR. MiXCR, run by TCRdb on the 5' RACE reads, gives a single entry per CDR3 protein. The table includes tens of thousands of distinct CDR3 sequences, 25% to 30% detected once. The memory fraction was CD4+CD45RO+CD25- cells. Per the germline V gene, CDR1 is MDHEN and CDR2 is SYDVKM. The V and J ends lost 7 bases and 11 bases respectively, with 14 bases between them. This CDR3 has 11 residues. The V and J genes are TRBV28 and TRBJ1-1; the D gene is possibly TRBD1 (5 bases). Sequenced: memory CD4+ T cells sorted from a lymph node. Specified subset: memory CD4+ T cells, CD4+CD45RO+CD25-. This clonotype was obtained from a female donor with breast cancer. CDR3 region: CASNPGLGAFF. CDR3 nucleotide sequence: TGTGCCAGCAACCCAGGGCTCGGGGCTTTCTTT.